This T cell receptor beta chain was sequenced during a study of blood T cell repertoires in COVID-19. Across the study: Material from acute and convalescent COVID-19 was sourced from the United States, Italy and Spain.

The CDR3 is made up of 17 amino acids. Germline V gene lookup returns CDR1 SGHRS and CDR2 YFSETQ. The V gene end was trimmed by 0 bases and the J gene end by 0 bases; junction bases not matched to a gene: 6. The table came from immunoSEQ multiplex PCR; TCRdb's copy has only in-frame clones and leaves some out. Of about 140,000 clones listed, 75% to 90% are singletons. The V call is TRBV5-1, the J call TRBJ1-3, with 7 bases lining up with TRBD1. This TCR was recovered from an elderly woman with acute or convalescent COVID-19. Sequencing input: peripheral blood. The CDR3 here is CASSLALGQSSGNTIYF. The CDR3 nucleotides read TGCGCCAGCAGCTTGGCCTTGGGACAGAGCTCTGGAAACACCATATATTTT.